This T cell receptor beta chain was captured in a study of shared clonotypes between healthy human individuals. Study outcomes and limitations: Sequencing depth was predicted to influence how clonotypes are shared among donors.

Several immunoSEQ plates received, in even portions, the genomic DNA of each subset. Libraries were prepared by immunoSEQ multiplex PCR; TCRdb keeps only in-frame clonotypes and omits some of them. The sample records a few million clones, approximately 95% being singletons. Among the donors, all were Caucasian adults who lived in Nashville, Tennessee. A split of CD4+ cells into CD45RA+ naive and CD45RA-negative memory subsets was performed. The CDR3 has 17 residues. With 0 bases clipped from V and 6 bases from J, the junction kept 9 bases outside the gene matches. Germline V gene lookup returns CDR1 GTSNPN and CDR2 SVGIG (reference sequence). This clone occurred once. The antigen remains unidentified.

This chain connects TRBV30 to TRBJ2-7; 15 nucleotides agree with TRBD2. This sequence was found in a man aged 18 to 30 in good health. Some clones in this sample may be carry-over from other donors' samples. Sequencing used naive CD4+ T cells from PBMCs. The sample's subset: CD45RA+ positively selected. The CDR3 region is CAWSVTGGTSGRTEQYF. Written as DNA, the CDR3 is TGTGCCTGGAGTGTAACGGGGGGGACTAGCGGGAGGACCGAGCAGTACTTC. The variable domain in full, completed from reference TRBV30 and TRBJ2-7, reads SQTIHQWPATLVQPVGSPLSLECTVEGTSNPNLYWYRQAAGRGLQLLFYSVGIGQISSEVPQNLSASRPQDRQFILSSKKLLLSDSGFYLCAWSVTGGTSGRTEQYFGPGTRLTVT.